Sequencing of this T cell receptor (beta chain) was carried out in a study of blood T cell repertoires in COVID-19. Whole-study context: Samples of COVID-19 (acute and convalescent) were obtained from the United States, Italy and Spain. From T cells, B-cell-depleted T cells, or PBMCs came the material, which was cDNA or gDNA.

With 3 bases clipped from V and 5 bases from J, the junction kept 7 bases outside the gene matches. Germline V gives CDR1 SGHRS, CDR2 YFSETQ. This CDR3 has 14 amino acids. As processed by the authors: Estimation of nucleated cell counts was performed using reference gene primer amplification. Measured with immunoSEQ multiplex PCR; TCRdb has only the in-frame clones, and not every one. That table furnishes V, J and clone size, whereas the DNA furnished D and trimming. The sample contains 200,000 or so clones, about four fifths of which appear only once. In Seattle, patients joined the study during active infection and were tracked longitudinally.

The sequence was obtained from a woman older than 75 with COVID-19, enrolled during active disease. The sequenced material came from peripheral blood. This chain links TRBV5-1 with TRBJ1-2; 7 nucleotides line up with TRBD1. The CDR3 reads CASSSPGQTYGYTF. The CDR3 coding sequence is TGCGCCAGCAGCTCACCGGGACAGACATATGGCTACACCTTC.